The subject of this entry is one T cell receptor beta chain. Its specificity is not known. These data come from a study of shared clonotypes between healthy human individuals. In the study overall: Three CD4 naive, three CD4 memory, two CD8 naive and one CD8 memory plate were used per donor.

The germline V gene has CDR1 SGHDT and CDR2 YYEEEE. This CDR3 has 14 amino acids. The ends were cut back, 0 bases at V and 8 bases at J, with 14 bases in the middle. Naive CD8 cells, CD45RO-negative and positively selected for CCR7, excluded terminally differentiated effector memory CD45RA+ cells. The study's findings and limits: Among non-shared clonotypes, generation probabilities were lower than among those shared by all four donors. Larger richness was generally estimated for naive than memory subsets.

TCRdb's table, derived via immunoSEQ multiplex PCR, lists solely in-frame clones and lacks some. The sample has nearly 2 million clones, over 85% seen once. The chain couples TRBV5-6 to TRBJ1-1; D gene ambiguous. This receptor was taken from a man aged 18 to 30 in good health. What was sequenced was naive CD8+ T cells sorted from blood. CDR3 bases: TGTGCCAGCAGCTTGGGTCTCCCAAGTCAAGAAGCTTTCTTT. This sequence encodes CASSLGLPSQEAFF. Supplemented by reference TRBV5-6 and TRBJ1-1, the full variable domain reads DAGVTQSPTHLIKTRGQQVTLRCSPKSGHDTVSWYQQALGQGPQFIFQYYEEEERQRGNFPDRFSGHQFPNYSSELNVNALLLGDSALYLCASSLGLPSQEAFFGQGTRLTVV.